This T cell receptor beta chain is drawn from a study of blood T cell repertoires in COVID-19. For the study at large: Collection of acute and convalescent COVID-19 samples took place in the United States, Italy and Spain. PBMCs, B-cell-depleted T cells, or T cells provided the cDNA or gDNA that made up the material.

This CDR3 spans 13 amino acids. CDR1 and CDR2 (germline): SGHVS, FNYEAQ. V dropped 4 bases and J dropped 8; count of bases not matched to a gene: 4. Under the authors' procedure: Cell counts per sample came from amplifying reference gene primers. Profiling relied on immunoSEQ multiplex PCR, and the TCRdb table lists in-frame clones only, not all of them. V and J calls and clone size are given by that table; D and trimming were obtained from the DNA. The sample records approximately 89,000 clones, about 85% being singletons. Sequencing was carried out using peripheral blood. The TCR comes from a woman aged 70-85 years with acute or convalescent COVID-19. This sequence joins TRBV7-6 and TRBJ1-2; 10 bases fit TRBD1. CDR3: CASSSTGGEGYTF. The CDR3 DNA reads as TGTGCCAGCAGCTCGACAGGGGGCGAAGGCTACACCTTC.